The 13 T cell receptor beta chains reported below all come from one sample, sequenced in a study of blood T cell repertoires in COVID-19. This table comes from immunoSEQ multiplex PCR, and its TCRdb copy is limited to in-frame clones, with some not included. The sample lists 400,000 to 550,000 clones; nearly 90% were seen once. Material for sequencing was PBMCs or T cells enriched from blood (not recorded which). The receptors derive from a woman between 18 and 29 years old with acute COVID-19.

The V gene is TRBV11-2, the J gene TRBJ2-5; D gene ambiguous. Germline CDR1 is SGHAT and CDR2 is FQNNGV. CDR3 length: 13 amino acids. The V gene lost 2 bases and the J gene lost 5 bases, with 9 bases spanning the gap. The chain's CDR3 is CASSLQVQETQYF. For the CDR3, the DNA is TGTGCCAGCAGCTTACAAGTGCAGGAGACCCAGTACTTC.

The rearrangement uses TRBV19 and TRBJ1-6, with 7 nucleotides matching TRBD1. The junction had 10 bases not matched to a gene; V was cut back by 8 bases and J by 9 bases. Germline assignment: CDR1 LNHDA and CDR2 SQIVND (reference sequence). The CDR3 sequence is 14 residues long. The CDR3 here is CASQGGRTTSPLHF. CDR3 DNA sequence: TGTGCCAGTCAGGGGGGCAGAACCACTTCACCCCTCCACTTT.

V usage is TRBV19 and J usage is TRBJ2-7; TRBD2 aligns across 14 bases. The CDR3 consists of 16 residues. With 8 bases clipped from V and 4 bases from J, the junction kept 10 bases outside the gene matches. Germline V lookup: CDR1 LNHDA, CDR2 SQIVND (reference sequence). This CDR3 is CASGDGTSGSLYEQYF. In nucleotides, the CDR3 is TGTGCCAGTGGGGATGGGACTAGCGGGAGTCTGTACGAGCAGTACTTC. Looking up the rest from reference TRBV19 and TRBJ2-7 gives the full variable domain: DGGITQSPKYLFRKEGQNVTLSCEQNLNHDAMYWYRQDPGQGLRLIYYSQIVNDFQKGDIAEGYSVSREKKESFPLTVTSAQKNPTAFYLCASGDGTSGSLYEQYFGPGTRLTVT.

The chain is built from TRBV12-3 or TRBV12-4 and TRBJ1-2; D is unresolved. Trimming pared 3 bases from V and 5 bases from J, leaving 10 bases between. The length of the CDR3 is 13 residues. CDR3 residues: CASSFQALYGYTF. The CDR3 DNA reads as TGTGCCAGCAGTTTTCAGGCGTTGTATGGCTACACCTTC.

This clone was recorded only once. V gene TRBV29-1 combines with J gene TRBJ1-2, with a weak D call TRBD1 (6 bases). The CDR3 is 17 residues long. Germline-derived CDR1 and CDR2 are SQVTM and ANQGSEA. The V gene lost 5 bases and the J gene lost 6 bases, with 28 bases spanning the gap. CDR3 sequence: CSVYLPHSQGRGNGYTF. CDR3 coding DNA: TGCAGCGTTTATCTCCCCCACTCACAGGGAAGAGGGAATGGCTACACCTTC.

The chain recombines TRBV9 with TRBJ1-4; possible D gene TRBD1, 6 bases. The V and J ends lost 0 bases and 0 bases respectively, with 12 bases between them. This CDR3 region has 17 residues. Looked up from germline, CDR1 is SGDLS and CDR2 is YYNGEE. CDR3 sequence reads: CASSVGGGRATNEKLFF. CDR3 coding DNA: TGTGCCAGCAGCGTAGGCGGGGGGCGTGCAACTAATGAAAAACTGTTTTTT.

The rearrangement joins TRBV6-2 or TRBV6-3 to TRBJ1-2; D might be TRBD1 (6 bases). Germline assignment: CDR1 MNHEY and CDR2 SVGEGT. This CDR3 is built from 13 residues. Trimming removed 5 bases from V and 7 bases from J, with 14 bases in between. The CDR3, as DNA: TGTGCCAGCAGTGTGACAGGCCTGGGTGGCTACACCTTC. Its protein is CASSVTGLGGYTF.

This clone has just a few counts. This CDR3 reads CASSVDRIYGYTF. The CDR3, as DNA: TGCGCCAGCAGTGTGGACAGGATCTATGGCTACACCTTC. The J gene is TRBJ1-2, the V gene TRBV10-2, with 7 bases lining up with TRBD1. J gave up 4 bases and V 4 bases, and 3 bases lay outside the gene matches. Germline CDR1 is WSHSY and CDR2 is SAAADI. This CDR3 comprises 13 residues.

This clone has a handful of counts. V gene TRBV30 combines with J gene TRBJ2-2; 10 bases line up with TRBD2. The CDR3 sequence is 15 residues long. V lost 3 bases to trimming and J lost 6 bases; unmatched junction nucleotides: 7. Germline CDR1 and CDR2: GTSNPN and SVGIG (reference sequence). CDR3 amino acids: CAWRGASGRSGELFF. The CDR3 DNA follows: TGTGCCTGGAGAGGAGCTAGCGGGAGATCCGGGGAGCTGTTTTTT.

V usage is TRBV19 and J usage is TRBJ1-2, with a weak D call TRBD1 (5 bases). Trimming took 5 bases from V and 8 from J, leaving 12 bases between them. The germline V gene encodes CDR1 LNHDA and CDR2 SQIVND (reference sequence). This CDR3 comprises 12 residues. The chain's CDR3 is CASSWGAGGYTF. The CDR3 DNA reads TGTGCCAGTAGTTGGGGCGCGGGAGGCTACACCTTC.

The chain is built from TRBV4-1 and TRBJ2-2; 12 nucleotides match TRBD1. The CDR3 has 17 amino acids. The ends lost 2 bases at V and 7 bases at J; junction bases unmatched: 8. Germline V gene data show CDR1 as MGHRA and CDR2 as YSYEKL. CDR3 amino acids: CASSQNPGQGAGGELFF. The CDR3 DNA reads TGCGCCAGCAGCCAAAACCCGGGACAGGGGGCGGGCGGGGAGCTGTTTTTT.

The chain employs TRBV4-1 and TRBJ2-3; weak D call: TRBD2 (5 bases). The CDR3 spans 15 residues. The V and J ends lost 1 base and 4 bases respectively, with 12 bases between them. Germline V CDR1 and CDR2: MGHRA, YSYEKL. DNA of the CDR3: TGCGCCAGCAGCCAAGGTGGACTTACCGCAGATACGCAGTATTTT. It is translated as CASSQGGLTADTQYF.

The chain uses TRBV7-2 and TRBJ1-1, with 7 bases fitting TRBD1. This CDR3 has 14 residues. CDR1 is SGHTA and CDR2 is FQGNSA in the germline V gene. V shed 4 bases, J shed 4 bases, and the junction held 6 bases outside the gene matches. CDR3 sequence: CASSSYQGGTEAFF. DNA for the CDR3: TGTGCCAGCAGCTCGTATCAGGGGGGCACTGAAGCTTTCTTT.